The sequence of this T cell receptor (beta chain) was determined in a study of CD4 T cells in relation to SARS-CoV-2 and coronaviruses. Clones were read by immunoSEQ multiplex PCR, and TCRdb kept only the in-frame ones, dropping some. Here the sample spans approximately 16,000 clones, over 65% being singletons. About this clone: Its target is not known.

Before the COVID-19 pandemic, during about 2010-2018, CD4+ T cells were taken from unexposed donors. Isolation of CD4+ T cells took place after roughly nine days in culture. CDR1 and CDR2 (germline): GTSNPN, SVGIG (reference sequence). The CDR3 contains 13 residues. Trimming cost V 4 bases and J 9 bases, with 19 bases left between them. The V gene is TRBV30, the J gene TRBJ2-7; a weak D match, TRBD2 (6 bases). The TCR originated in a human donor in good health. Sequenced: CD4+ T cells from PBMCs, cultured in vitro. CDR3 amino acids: CAWNGTPSGGQYF. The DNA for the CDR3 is TGTGCCTGGAATGGGACTCCATCGGGCGGGCAGTACTTC.